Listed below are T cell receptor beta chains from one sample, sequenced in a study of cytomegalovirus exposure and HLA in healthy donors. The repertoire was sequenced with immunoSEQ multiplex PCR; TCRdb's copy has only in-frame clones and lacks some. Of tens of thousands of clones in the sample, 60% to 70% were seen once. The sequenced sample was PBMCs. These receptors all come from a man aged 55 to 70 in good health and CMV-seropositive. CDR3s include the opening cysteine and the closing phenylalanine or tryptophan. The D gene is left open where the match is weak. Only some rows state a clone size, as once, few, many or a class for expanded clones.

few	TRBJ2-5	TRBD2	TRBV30	CAWSGTGLAGEQYF	TGTGCCTGGAGTGGGACGGGACTAGCCGGAGAGCAGTACTTC
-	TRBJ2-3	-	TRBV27	CASNPGRRSLTDTQYF	TGTGCCAGCAACCCCGGACGTCGTTCCCTGACAGATACGCAGTACTTT
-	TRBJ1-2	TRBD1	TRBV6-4	CANFAGTGAYGYTF	TGTGCCAACTTTGCCGGGACAGGGGCCTATGGCTACACCTTC
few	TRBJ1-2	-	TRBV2	CASRENSGSTLLWRGYTF	TGTGCCAGCAGGGAGAATTCAGGGTCGACACTATTATGGCGCGGCTACACCTTC
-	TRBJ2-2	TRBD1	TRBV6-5	CASSPGTDNTGELFF	TGTGCCAGCAGCCCAGGGACAGATAACACCGGGGAGCTGTTTTTT
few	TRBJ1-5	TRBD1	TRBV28	CASSRGQPRQPQHF	TGTGCCAGCAGTAGGGGACAGCCAAGGCAGCCCCAGCATTTT
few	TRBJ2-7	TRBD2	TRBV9	CASSVASGFSYEQYF	TGTGCCAGCAGCGTAGCTAGCGGGTTCTCCTACGAGCAGTACTTC
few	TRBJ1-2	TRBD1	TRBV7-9	CATGTDSYGYTF	TGTGCCACCGGGACAGACTCCTATGGCTACACCTTC
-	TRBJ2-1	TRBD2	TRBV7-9	CASSSRAGGRSNEQFF	TGTGCCAGCAGCTCGCGAGCGGGAGGCCGATCCAATGAGCAGTTCTTC
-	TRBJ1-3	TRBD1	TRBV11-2	CASSLTGGSGNTIYF	TGTGCCAGCAGCTTAACAGGGGGCTCTGGAAACACCATATATTTT
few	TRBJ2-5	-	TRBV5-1	CASSLGREETQYF	TGCGCCAGCAGCTTGGGGAGGGAAGAGACCCAGTACTTC
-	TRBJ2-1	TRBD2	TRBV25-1	CASELAGTYEQFF	TGTGCCAGCGAGCTAGCGGGAACGTATGAGCAGTTCTTC
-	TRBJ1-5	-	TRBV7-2	CASSADQGQPQHF	TGTGCCAGCAGCGCGGACCAGGGTCAGCCCCAGCATTTT
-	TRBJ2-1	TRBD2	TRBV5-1	CASSLGLAGPYWEQFF	TGCGCCAGCAGCTTGGGCCTAGCGGGACCCTACTGGGAGCAGTTCTTC
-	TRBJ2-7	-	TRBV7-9	CASSLFHMRMNFYEQYF	TGTGCCAGCAGCTTATTTCATATGAGGATGAATTTTTACGAGCAGTACTTC
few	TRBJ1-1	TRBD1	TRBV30	CAWNLGQGGTEAFF	TGTGCCTGGAACCTCGGACAGGGCGGGACTGAAGCTTTCTTT
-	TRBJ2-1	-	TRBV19	CASSIRDNNEQFF	TGTGCCAGTAGTATTCGGGACAACAATGAGCAGTTCTTC
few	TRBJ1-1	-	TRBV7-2	CASSLYGWATEAFF	TGTGCCAGCAGCTTATACGGTTGGGCCACTGAAGCTTTCTTT
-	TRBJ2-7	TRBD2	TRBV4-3	CASSQEGSSGSLEQYF	TGCGCCAGCAGCCAAGAAGGCTCTAGCGGGAGTCTCGAGCAGTACTTC
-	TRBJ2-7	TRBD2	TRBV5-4	CASSPGGTSGTVKQYF	TGTGCCAGCAGCCCGGGGGGTACTAGCGGGACTGTAAAGCAGTACTTC
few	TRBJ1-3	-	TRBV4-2	CASSPFPGTPSEPGNTIYF	TGTGCCAGCAGCCCTTTTCCCGGGACACCCTCGGAACCTGGAAACACCATATATTTT
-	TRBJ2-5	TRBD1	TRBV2	CASRGTGGEETQYF	TGTGCCAGCAGGGGGACAGGGGGAGAAGAGACCCAGTACTTC
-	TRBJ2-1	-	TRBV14	CASSQTGGSYNEQFF	TGTGCCAGCAGCCAGACTGGGGGGAGCTACAATGAGCAGTTCTTC
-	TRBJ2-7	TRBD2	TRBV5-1	CASSPGLAGGEQYF	TGCGCCAGCAGCCCGGGACTAGCGGGAGGCGAGCAGTACTTC
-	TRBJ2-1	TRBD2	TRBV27	CASRRTSGRGGSYNEQFF	TGTGCCAGCCGCCGGACTAGCGGGAGAGGGGGCTCCTACAATGAGCAGTTCTTC
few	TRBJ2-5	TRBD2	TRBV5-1	CASSVTGGDQGYF	TGCGCCAGCAGCGTAACGGGAGGAGACCAGGGCTACTTC
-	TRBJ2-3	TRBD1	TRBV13	CASSPGQGGLTDTQYF	TGTGCCAGCAGCCCCGGACAGGGTGGGTTGACAGATACGCAGTATTTT
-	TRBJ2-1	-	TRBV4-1	CASSQNLIAAKNNEQFF	TGCGCCAGCAGCCAGAACCTTATAGCGGCTAAGAACAATGAGCAGTTCTTC
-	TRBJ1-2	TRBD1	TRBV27	CASSTGVGGYTF	TGTGCCAGCAGTACAGGGGTAGGTGGCTACACCTTC
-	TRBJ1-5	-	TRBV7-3	CASSHEPTAYSNQPQHF	TGTGCCAGCAGCCACGAACCGACAGCTTATAGCAATCAGCCCCAGCATTTT
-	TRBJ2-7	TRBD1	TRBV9	CASSLQGTGVVCEQYF	TGTGCCAGCAGTCTTCAAGGGACAGGGGTAGTCTGCGAGCAGTACTTC
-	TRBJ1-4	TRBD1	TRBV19	CASRGTGGLGNEKLFF	TGTGCCAGTAGAGGGACAGGGGGCCTCGGTAATGAAAAACTGTTTTTT
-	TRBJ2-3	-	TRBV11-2	CASTPRPRGLADTQYF	TGTGCCAGCACCCCACGGCCGCGGGGGCTAGCAGATACGCAGTATTTT
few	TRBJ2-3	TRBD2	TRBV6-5	CASNRAGVLTDTQYF	TGTGCCAGCAACCGGGCGGGAGTTCTTACAGATACGCAGTATTTT
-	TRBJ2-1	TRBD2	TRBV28	CASSLGIAGVHEQFF	TGTGCCAGCAGTTTAGGAATAGCGGGGGTCCATGAGCAGTTCTTC